The 10 T cell receptor beta chains reported below all come from one sample, sequenced in a study of lymphopenia after photon versus proton radiotherapy. Method: immunoSEQ multiplex PCR; TCRdb's copy keeps in-frame clones and lacks some. The repertoire includes roughly 25,000 clones, approximately 88% of them detected once, and approximately 19% sits in the top ten. This specimen consisted of peripheral blood, obtained from a patient treated with photon-based radiotherapy. Receptor source: a man aged 45-65 years with gastric cancer.

This clone is medium-sized. The chain carries TRBV2 and TRBJ2-3; 12 nucleotides agree with TRBD2. There are 15 residues in the CDR3. Per germline, CDR1 SNHLY and CDR2 FYNNEI. Germline trimming cut 8 bases from V and 9 bases from J; bases unmatched to any gene: 12. In DNA form, the CDR3 reads TGTGCCAGCGCGCTAGCGGGGGGGCCGCCGAGGACGCAGTATTTT. Protein: CASALAGGPPRTQYF.

Comments on this clone: Other DNA sequences of this sample code for an identical CDR3. The genes are TRBV19 and TRBJ1-2; D possibly corresponds to TRBD1 (5 bases). Germline V gene lookup returns CDR1 LNHDA and CDR2 SQIVND (reference sequence). Trimming removed 6 bases from V and 4 bases from J, with 18 bases in between. The CDR3 is made up of 15 amino acids. The chain's CDR3 is CASSISTANLYGYTF. In nucleotides, the CDR3 is TGTGCCAGTAGCATATCGACAGCAAACCTCTATGGCTACACCTTC.

The chain is built from TRBV19 and TRBJ2-1; D not resolved. V lost 3 bases and J 0 bases, leaving 12 bases between the germline ends. This CDR3 is built from 16 residues. Germline values: CDR1 LNHDA, CDR2 SQIVND (reference sequence). The DNA of the CDR3 is TGTGCCAGTAGTATCCCGGACGGTTACTCCTACAATGAGCAGTTCTTC. Translation: CASSIPDGYSYNEQFF. The full variable domain, in which reference TRBV19 and TRBJ2-1 provide the parts outside the CDR3, is DGGITQSPKYLFRKEGQNVTLSCEQNLNHDAMYWYRQDPGQGLRLIYYSQIVNDFQKGDIAEGYSVSREKKESFPLTVTSAQKNPTAFYLCASSIPDGYSYNEQFFGPGTRLTVL.

The chain joins TRBV9 to TRBJ2-2; either TRBD1 or TRBD2 may supply D (5 bases each). CDR3 length: 15 residues. The germline V gene has CDR1 SGDLS and CDR2 YYNGEE. Trimming took off 4 bases at V and 7 bases at J, with 17 bases between the two ends. This chain's CDR3 is CASSQMGVLGGELFF. The CDR3 DNA sequence: TGTGCCAGCAGCCAGATGGGGGTTCTGGGCGGGGAGCTGTTTTTT.

The chain links TRBV7-9 to TRBJ2-3; D is unclear. The CDR3 loop spans 9 amino acids. Trimming removed 8 bases at V and 5 bases at J, with 2 bases between. Germline values: CDR1 SEHNR, CDR2 FQNEAQ (reference sequence). CDR3 in amino acids: CASGDTQYF. DNA of the CDR3: TGTGCCAGCGGAGATACGCAGTATTTT.

The rearrangement uses TRBV25-1 and TRBJ1-1; a possible D gene is TRBD1 (6 bases). The CDR3 spans 14 residues. The germline V and J ends were trimmed by 11 bases and 5 bases, with 21 bases remaining between them. Germline loops: CDR1 MGHDK, CDR2 SYGVNS. The CDR3 DNA follows: TGTGCCCGACAAGGGGGAGCCCCAGGTACTGAAGCTTTCTTT. Its translation: CARQGGAPGTEAFF.

There are a few counts of this clone. Written as DNA, the CDR3 is TGCGCCAGCAGCCAAGATAAACTGTTTTTT. This encodes CASSQDKLFF. The chain combines TRBV4-1 with TRBJ1-4; D call uncertain. Trimming removed 0 bases at V and 11 bases at J, with 1 base between. Germline CDR1 MGHRA, CDR2 YSYEKL. CDR3 length equals 10 residues.

This chain connects TRBV7-2 to TRBJ2-3; TRBD2 is a possible D gene (5 bases). Trimming cost V 2 bases and J 0 bases, with 9 bases left between them. The CDR3 contains 15 residues. The V gene's germline CDR1 is SGHTA and CDR2 FQGNSA. As DNA, the CDR3 is TGTGCCAGCAGCTTAATCCGGGGAAGCACAGATACGCAGTATTTT. It codes for CASSLIRGSTDTQYF.

The chain is built from TRBV6-5 and TRBJ1-5; tentative D call: TRBD1 (5 bases). Germline V CDR1 and CDR2: MNHEY, SVGAGI. Trimming left V 6 bases short and J 1 base short, with 13 bases between. The CDR3 covers 15 residues. The CDR3 DNA follows: TGTGCCAGCAGGCCGGGACGGTTGAGCAATCAGCCCCAGCATTTT. It translates to CASRPGRLSNQPQHF.

The chain carries TRBV6-1 and TRBJ1-2, with D unresolved. The V gene's germline CDR1 is MNHNS and CDR2 SASEGT. The CDR3 runs to 13 residues. With 2 bases removed from V and 5 bases from J, the gap between germline ends came to 9 bases. The CDR3 reads CASSESGLYGYTF. CDR3 nucleotide sequence: TGTGCCAGCAGTGAATCGGGCCTTTATGGCTACACCTTC.